This record concerns one T cell receptor beta chain sequence. Its antigen is currently not known. No per-base quality is available; no much larger clone lies one base away. TCRbeta CDR3 regions were sequenced with the immunoSEQ Assay. After extraction, genomic DNA underwent amplification by bias-controlled multiplex PCR, followed by high-throughput sequencing. The paper's processing steps were these. Collapsing and filtering of sequences were performed to quantify the absolute abundance of each unique TCRbeta CDR3 region. T cell fraction was estimated by normalizing TCRbeta template counts to usable DNA, with usable DNA measured through amplification of reference genes found in all nucleated cells. Repertoire TCRs were annotated as SARS-CoV-2-specific when V gene, CDR3 amino acid sequence and J gene were exactly matched to a known reactive TCR set. The reference SARS-CoV-2 TCR set was obtained from MIRA and was filtered for enrichment in COVID-19-positive ImmuneCODE repertoires, whereby public or cross-reactive TCRs were removed. Based on the MIRA antigens, annotated TCRs were further analysed at the level of specific ORF or position within ORF. Depth was the summed frequency of annotated unique rearrangements, while breadth was defined as annotated unique rearrangements over total unique productive rearrangements. TCR breadth was compared between groups using two-sided Wilcoxon rank-sum tests. This immuneACCESS table, as held by TCRdb, lists in-frame sequences with V and J called but not all clones. Of the missing ones, under half trace to an unresolved V gene in checked studies; the others have no known cause. The V and J calls and clone size are taken from that table; D and trimming were inferred from the DNA. The sample table shows roughly 380,000 clones, and 92% are seen once. Clones ranked in the top ten supply around 4.2% of the sample.

This sample was included in a study of Ad26.COV2.S vaccination and SARS-CoV-2 variants (dated by TCRdb to the early 2020s). In the study overall: The specificity and breadth of SARS-CoV-2-reactive T cell receptors after Ad26.COV2.S vaccination were assessed by TCRbeta repertoire sequencing. A total of about 30 samples were included in the TCR-sequenced set, comprising roughly 19 Ad26.COV2.S vaccine recipients, 5 placebo recipients and 8 SARS-CoV-2 convalescent individuals. Results the study describes overall, beyond this receptor: Vaccine and placebo recipients had comparable non-spike TCR breadth, which fits with the vaccine containing only spike. The authors noted that total T cell responses may have been underestimated by the TCR breadth and depth analyses. Compared with placebo recipients, Ad26.COV2.S recipients showed higher spike-specific TCR breadth (P = 0.0014). After vaccination, spike-specific CD8+ and CD4+ T cell responses were reported to show substantial breadth.

The time point label corresponds to: individuals recovered from natural SARS-CoV-2 infection. Compared with germline, V lacks 4 bases and J lacks 4 bases; bases without a gene match: 7. The CDR3 sequence holds 15 residues, the cysteine and phenylalanine included. Only the CDR3 DNA is retained, 45 bases long and in frame from the first base. CDR1 and CDR2 are drawn from the germline V gene (reference sequence): SGHNT, YYREEE. The V and J segments used are TRBV5-4 and TRBJ1-3, with 8 central nucleotides matching TRBD1. The source material was peripheral blood, sampled after recovery from COVID-19. The receptor comes from a human donor who had recovered from COVID-19. The bases read TGTGCCAGCAGCCTTCAGGGGGCGCGGGGAAACACCATATATTTT. Translated, it gives CASSLQGARGNTIYF. The CDR3 plus the reference TRBV5-4 and TRBJ1-3 genes for the other parts give the full variable domain: ETGVTQSPTHLIKTRGQQVTLRCSSQSGHNTVSWYQQALGQGPQFIFQYYREEENGRGNFPPRFSGLQFPNYSSELNVNALELDDSALYLCASSLQGARGNTIYFGEGSWLTVV.